This record looks at one T cell receptor beta chain sequence and its context. TCRdb keeps only in-frame clones here, not all; method: immunoSEQ multiplex PCR. This sample has 200,000 to 250,000 clones, with 82% found just once. The source of the sample is a study of blood T cell repertoires in COVID-19. Across the whole study: COVID-19 samples collected from the United States, Italy and Spain covered acute and convalescent phases. T cells, B-cell-depleted T cells, or PBMCs supplied cDNA or gDNA.

This CDR3 region has 14 residues. Germline lookup yields CDR1 SGHRS and CDR2 YFSETQ. The V and J ends lost 0 bases and 5 bases respectively, with 12 bases between them. The chain has TRBV5-1 and TRBJ2-7; D is possibly TRBD2 (6 bases). The clonotype originates from an older woman who had recovered from COVID-19. The sequenced material came from PBMCs or T cells enriched from blood (not recorded which). This chain's CDR3 is CASSLAPRGNEQYF. In DNA form, the CDR3 reads TGCGCCAGCAGCTTGGCCCCCCGGGGGAACGAGCAGTACTTC. Based on the CDR3 plus reference TRBV5-1 and TRBJ2-7, the full variable domain is KAGVTQTPRYLIKTRGQQVTLSCSPISGHRSVSWYQQTPGQGLQFLFEYFSETQRNKGNFPGRFSGRQFSNSRSEMNVSTLELGDSALYLCASSLAPRGNEQYFGPGTRLTVT.